A single sample is the source of the 3 T cell receptor beta chains below, sequenced in a study of blood T cell repertoires in COVID-19. Profiling relied on immunoSEQ multiplex PCR, and the TCRdb table lists in-frame clones only, not all of them. The top ten hold 4.5% to 7% of the sample, which has around 200,000 clones, about 83% seen once. Sequencing used PBMCs or T cells enriched from blood (not recorded which). These receptors were taken from a man aged 35 to 55 with acute COVID-19.

The rearrangement uses TRBV7-2 and TRBJ1-1; TRBD1 agrees at 8 bases. With V trimmed by 4 bases and J by 5 bases, 18 bases remained unmatched. Germline V gene data show CDR1 as SGHTA and CDR2 as FQGNSA. The CDR3 has 18 amino acids. This chain's CDR3 is CASSSPRGQGALRTEAFF. CDR3 nucleotides: TGTGCCAGCAGCTCCCCACGAGGGCAGGGGGCGCTTCGAACTGAAGCTTTCTTT. Based on the CDR3 plus reference TRBV7-2 and TRBJ1-1, the full variable domain is GAGVSQSPSNKVTEKGKDVELRCDPISGHTALYWYRQSLGQGLEFLIYFQGNSAPDKSGLPSDRFSAERTGGSVSTLTIQRTQQEDSAVYLCASSSPRGQGALRTEAFFGQGTRLTVV.

This rearrangement joins TRBV7-9 to TRBJ1-2; D is uncertain. The CDR3 sequence is 13 residues long. V lost 0 bases, J lost 4 bases, and 6 bases lay in between. Germline CDR1 and CDR2: SEHNR and FQNEAQ (reference sequence). CDR3 sequence reads: CASSLAAGYGYTF. The CDR3, as DNA: TGTGCCAGCAGCTTAGCGGCAGGCTATGGCTACACCTTC. Variable domain in full (rest from reference TRBV7-9 and TRBJ1-2): DTGVSQNPRHKITKRGQNVTFRCDPISEHNRLYWYRQTLGQGPEFLTYFQNEAQLEKSRLLSDRFSAERPKGSFSTLEIQRTEQGDSAMYLCASSLAAGYGYTFGSGTRLTVV.

The chain combines TRBV28 with TRBJ1-5, with a weak D call TRBD1 (5 bases). V was clipped by 6 bases and J by 6 bases, with 9 bases between them. This CDR3 spans 12 amino acids. The V gene's germline CDR1 is MDHEN and CDR2 SYDVKM. The CDR3: CASRPQVQPQHF. The CDR3 nucleotides are TGTGCCAGCAGGCCACAGGTTCAGCCCCAGCATTTT.